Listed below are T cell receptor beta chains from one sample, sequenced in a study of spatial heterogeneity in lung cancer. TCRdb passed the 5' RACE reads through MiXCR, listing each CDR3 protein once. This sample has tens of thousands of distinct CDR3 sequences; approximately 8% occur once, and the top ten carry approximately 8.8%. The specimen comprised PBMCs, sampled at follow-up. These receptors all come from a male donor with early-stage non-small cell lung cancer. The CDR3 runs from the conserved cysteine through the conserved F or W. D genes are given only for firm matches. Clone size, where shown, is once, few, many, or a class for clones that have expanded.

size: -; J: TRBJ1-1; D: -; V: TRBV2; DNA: TGTGCCAGCACCCTCGGTGGGGCGAAAGCTTTCTTT; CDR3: CASTLGGAKAFF
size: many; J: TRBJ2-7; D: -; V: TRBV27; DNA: TGTGCCAGCAGTTTAGTGAAGGGCGGGGAGCAGTACTTC; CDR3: CASSLVKGGEQYF
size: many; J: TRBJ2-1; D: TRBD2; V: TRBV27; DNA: TGTGCCAGCAGTCTCCGGACTAGCGGGTTCCCCTACAATGAGCAGTTCTTC; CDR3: CASSLRTSGFPYNEQFF
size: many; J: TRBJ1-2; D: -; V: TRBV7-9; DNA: TGTGCCAGCAGCTTTCCAGGGTCGGGAGATGGCTACACCTTC; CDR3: CASSFPGSGDGYTF
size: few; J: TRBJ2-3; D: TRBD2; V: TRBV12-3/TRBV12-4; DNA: TGTGCCAGCAGTCCCCTTTCTAGCGGGGGGGATAATACGCAGTATTTT; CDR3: CASSPLSSGGDNTQYF
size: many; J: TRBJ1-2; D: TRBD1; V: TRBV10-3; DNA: TGTGCCACCGACCTTACCCGACAGGGAGTATGGTATGGCTACACCTTC; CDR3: CATDLTRQGVWYGYTF
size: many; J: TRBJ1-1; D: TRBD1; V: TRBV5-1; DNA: TGCGCCAGCAGCGAGGGACAGGGGGACGCTGAAGCTTTCTTT; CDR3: CASSEGQGDAEAFF
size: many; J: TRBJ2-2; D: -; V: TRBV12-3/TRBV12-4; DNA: TGTGCCAGCAGTTTCGTATCGGGGGCGGGCGGGGAGCTGTTTTTT; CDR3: CASSFVSGAGGELFF
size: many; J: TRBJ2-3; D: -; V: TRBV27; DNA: TGTGCCAGCGGGGGGGCCTCGGATACGCAGTATTTT; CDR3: CASGGASDTQYF
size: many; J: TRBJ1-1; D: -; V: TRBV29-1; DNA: TGCAGCGGGTATGACCCCCAGGCCTCCAACACTGAAGCTTTCTTT; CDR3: CSGYDPQASNTEAFF
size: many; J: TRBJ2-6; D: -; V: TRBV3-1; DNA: TGTGCCAGCAGCCATACGGGGTCCTCTGGGGCCAACGTCCTGACTTTC; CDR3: CASSHTGSSGANVLTF
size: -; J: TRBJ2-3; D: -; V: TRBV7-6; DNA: TGTGCCAGCAGCTTAGCGCCGGGGCAGGGAGATACGCAGTATTTT; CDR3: CASSLAPGQGDTQYF
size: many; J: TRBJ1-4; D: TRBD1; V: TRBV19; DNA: TGTGCCAGTAGAGCGCGCAGGGGGACTAATGAAAAACTGTTTTTT; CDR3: CASRARRGTNEKLFF
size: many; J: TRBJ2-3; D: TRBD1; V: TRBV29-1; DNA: TGCAGCGTTGACCCCGGGACAGGGGGACCAGATACGCAGTATTTT; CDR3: CSVDPGTGGPDTQYF
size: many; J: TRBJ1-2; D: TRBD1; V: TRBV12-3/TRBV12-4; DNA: TGTGCCAGCAGTGCTCCGGGACAGGGGAAGTATGGCTACACCTTC; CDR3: CASSAPGQGKYGYTF
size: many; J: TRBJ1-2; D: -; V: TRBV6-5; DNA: TGTGCCAGCAGTTACTCGATGGTTGGGGATGGCTACACCTTC; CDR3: CASSYSMVGDGYTF